The 31 T cell receptor beta chains given below trace back to one sample, sequenced in a study of T-cell reconstitution after alpha-beta-depleted transplantation in children. Preparation of the TCRbeta library used unique molecular identifiers. TCRdb re-called the PCR reads through MiXCR, storing one row per CDR3 protein. The table lists around 180,000 distinct CDR3 sequences, around 10% of them singletons. The starting material was PBMCs, obtained before TCRalphabeta/CD19-depleted stem cell transplant. The receptors here all came from a boy aged 2 to 10 with acute myeloid leukemia, due to receive a stem cell transplant.

This clonotype appeared many times. The V call is TRBV20-1, the J call TRBJ1-1, with D possibly being TRBD1 (5 bases). There are 15 residues in the CDR3. Germline V lookup: CDR1 DFQATT, CDR2 SNEGSKA (reference sequence). Trimming left V 0 bases short and J 3 bases short, with 14 bases between. In DNA form, the CDR3 reads TGCAGTGCTAGAGACCTAGAGGGCAGGGACACTGAAGCTTTCTTT. Residues: CSARDLEGRDTEAFF.

This clonotype was counted at least ten times. The chain employs TRBV20-1 and TRBJ1-2; D is unresolved. The CDR3 sequence is 13 residues long. CDR1 and CDR2 from the germline V gene are DFQATT and SNEGSKA (reference sequence). V was pared by 0 bases and J by 4 bases, with 9 bases between. The CDR3 is CSARDRFIYGYTF. The CDR3 bases are TGCAGTGCTAGAGATCGGTTCATCTATGGCTACACCTTC.

The table lists this clonotype with many counts. The genes are TRBV15 and TRBJ1-2; weak D call: TRBD1 (5 bases). The germline V gene has CDR1 LNHNV and CDR2 YYDKDF (reference sequence). The V end was cut by 4 bases, the J end by 4 bases, with 34 bases between. The length of the CDR3 is 21 residues. The CDR3 DNA sequence: TGTGCCACCAGCAAAACGGGACCTCTAATCGCGAGGGAGAATTTGGTCTATGGCTACACCTTC. Translation gives CATSKTGPLIARENLVYGYTF.

This clonotype was recorded at least ten times. The chain combines TRBV13 with TRBJ1-1; 10 bases align to TRBD1. The germline gives CDR1 PRHDT, CDR2 FYEKMQ (reference sequence). With V trimmed by 5 bases and J by 0 bases, 6 bases remained unmatched. The CDR3 is 16 residues long. The CDR3 spells CASSLGQGPMNTEAFF. The CDR3 coding sequence is TGTGCCAGCAGCCTGGGACAGGGGCCGATGAACACTGAAGCTTTCTTT.

This clonotype showed up many times. The V and J genes are TRBV20-1 and TRBJ1-5; weak D call: TRBD1 (6 bases). V lost 7 bases and J lost 0, with 19 bases in between. CDR1 and CDR2 (germline): DFQATT, SNEGSKA (reference sequence). This CDR3 has 16 amino acids. This CDR3 reads CSGVNRVGYSNQPQHF. In DNA, the CDR3 is TGCAGTGGGGTTAACAGGGTGGGCTATAGCAATCAGCCCCAGCATTTT.

This clonotype occurred many times. The chain recombines TRBV7-2 with TRBJ2-7; possibly TRBD1 for D (5 bases). V was clipped by 2 bases and J by 3 bases, with 17 bases between them. The CDR3 contains 16 residues. The germline V gene encodes CDR1 SGHTA and CDR2 FQGNSA. CDR3 nucleotides: TGTGCCAGCAGCTTATTTCCAGGGATTAGTTACTACGAGCAGTACGTC. It is translated as CASSLFPGISYYEQYV.

This clonotype was seen repeatedly, ten times or more. The V gene is TRBV2, the J gene TRBJ1-2, with TRBD1 matching over 7 bases. This CDR3 contains 15 residues. The J segment lost 6 bases and the V segment lost 6 bases, leaving 13 bases of the junction unmatched. CDR1 and CDR2 (germline): SNHLY, FYNNEI. The DNA of the CDR3 is TGTGCCAGCAGAGGTCCCGGGACAGAGATCGATGGCTACACCTTC. As protein: CASRGPGTEIDGYTF.

This clonotype was picked up many times. V gene TRBV7-2 combines with J gene TRBJ2-7; TRBD1 matches 9 bases. The CDR3 covers 13 residues. V lost 4 bases to trimming and J lost 7 bases; unmatched junction nucleotides: 5. In germline, CDR1 is SGHTA, CDR2 FQGNSA. CDR3 protein: CASSSTGGREQYV. Here the CDR3 DNA reads TGTGCCAGCAGCTCGACAGGGGGTAGGGAGCAGTACGTC.

This clonotype showed up many times. The J gene is TRBJ2-1, the V gene TRBV12-3 or TRBV12-4; the D gene is possibly TRBD1 (5 bases). CDR3 length: 14 amino acids. The V gene lost 2 bases and the J gene lost 3 bases, with 8 bases spanning the gap. The CDR3 sequence is CASSLQGRYNEQFF. The CDR3 DNA reads as TGTGCCAGCAGTTTACAGGGCCGCTACAATGAGCAGTTCTTC.

This clonotype was observed at least ten times. This rearrangement joins TRBV20-1 to TRBJ1-2; no clear D. CDR1 is DFQATT, CDR2 SNEGSKA, per germline (reference sequence). Trimming took 3 bases from V and 2 from J, leaving 10 bases between them. The CDR3 loop spans 13 amino acids. DNA for the CDR3: TGCAGTGCTAGTAACCTAACAAACTATGGCTACACCTTC. It codes for CSASNLTNYGYTF.

This clonotype was found many times. The rearrangement uses TRBV5-1 and TRBJ2-7, with D possibly being TRBD1 (6 bases). This CDR3 is built from 16 residues. Trimming shortened V by 2 bases and J by 1 base, and 16 bases separated the two germline ends. From germline, CDR1 is SGHRS and CDR2 YFSETQ. The CDR3 sequence is CASSFLPIGTSYEQYF. In DNA, the CDR3 is TGCGCCAGCAGCTTTCTTCCCATCGGGACATCCTACGAGCAGTACTTC.

This clonotype was found many times. The chain recombines TRBV7-2 with TRBJ2-7, with 11 nucleotides matching TRBD2. The germline CDR1 and CDR2 sequences are SGHTA and FQGNSA. V lost 3 bases to trimming and J lost 3 bases; unmatched junction nucleotides: 1. The CDR3 covers 14 residues. CDR3 in amino acids: CASSLGLADYEQYF. CDR3 DNA sequence: TGTGCCAGCAGCTTGGGACTAGCGGACTACGAGCAGTACTTC.

The sample holds many counts of this clonotype. The chain recombines TRBV28 with TRBJ1-5; 7 bases are shared with TRBD1. Per germline, CDR1 MDHEN and CDR2 SYDVKM. V lost 6 bases and J lost 3; bases outside the gene matches: 5. The CDR3 spans 14 residues. CDR3 region: CASREDRFNQPQHF. CDR3 coding DNA: TGTGCCAGCAGAGAGGACAGGTTCAATCAGCCCCAGCATTTT.

This clonotype came up many times. J is TRBJ1-2 and V is TRBV12-3 or TRBV12-4; no definite D call. There are 14 residues in the CDR3. The V end was cut by 3 bases, the J end by 2 bases, with 10 bases between. The CDR3 protein is CASSFSVTNYGYTF. The DNA of the CDR3 is TGTGCCAGCAGTTTTAGTGTGACCAACTATGGCTACACCTTC.

This clonotype was seen repeatedly, ten times or more. The chain combines TRBV12-3 or TRBV12-4 with TRBJ2-2; the D is unclear. The CDR3 is 14 residues long. V was trimmed by 3 bases and J by 5 bases, leaving 10 bases between them. CDR3 in amino acids: CASSFLGGTGELFF. The CDR3 DNA sequence: TGTGCCAGCAGTTTTCTGGGTGGGACCGGGGAGCTGTTTTTT.

This clonotype showed up many times. The chain uses TRBV4-2 and TRBJ1-4; D gene unclear. The CDR3 loop spans 13 amino acids. Germline assignment: CDR1 LGHNA and CDR2 YNFKEQ. The V and J ends lost 1 base and 4 bases respectively, with 4 bases between them. CDR3 in amino acids: CASSQGDNEKLFF. The CDR3 DNA reads as TGTGCCAGCAGCCAAGGGGATAATGAAAAACTGTTTTTT.

This clonotype appeared many times. The rearrangement uses TRBV28 and TRBJ2-7; 8 bases line up with TRBD1. V lost 6 bases, J lost 3 bases, and 7 bases stayed unmatched. Germline CDR1 reads MDHEN; CDR2 reads SYDVKM. CDR3 length: 14 residues. The CDR3 DNA reads as TGTGCCAGCAGGGGGGACAGGACCCTCTACGAGCAGTACTTC. Its translation is CASRGDRTLYEQYF.

This clonotype was detected ten times or more. The chain has TRBV28 and TRBJ2-7; D might be TRBD2 (6 bases). Per the germline V gene, CDR1 is MDHEN and CDR2 is SYDVKM. This CDR3 has 20 residues. The V end lost 7 bases, the J end lost 5 bases, and 36 bases lay between the germline ends. Written as DNA, the CDR3 is TGTGCCAGCACCCCCGGATTGGGGGGAGTGCCGGGACGGGGAGGCCACGAGCAGTACTTC. The encoded protein is CASTPGLGGVPGRGGHEQYF. Supplemented by reference TRBV28 and TRBJ2-7, the full variable domain reads DVKVTQSSRYLVKRTGEKVFLECVQDMDHENMFWYRQDPGLGLRLIYFSYDVKMKEKGDIPEGYSVSREKKERFSLILESASTNQTSMYLCASTPGLGGVPGRGGHEQYFGPGTRLTVT.

This clonotype appeared many times. The rearrangement joins TRBV11-2 to TRBJ1-5; TRBD1 aligns across 7 bases. Trimming cost V 1 base and J 1 base; bases outside gene matches: 1. The germline V gene encodes CDR1 SGHAT and CDR2 FQNNGV. The CDR3 spans 15 residues. CDR3 sequence: CASSLGRGSNQPQHF. The CDR3 nucleotides are TGTGCCAGCAGCTTAGGCAGGGGGAGCAATCAGCCCCAGCATTTT.

This clonotype was found many times. J is TRBJ2-5 and V is TRBV4-1; D tentatively fits TRBD1 or TRBD2 (6 bases each). Deletions cut 4 bases from V and 5 bases from J, with 11 bases between. Germline V CDR1 and CDR2: MGHRA, YSYEKL. The length of the CDR3 is 13 residues. CDR3 sequence: CASSLQGRETQYF. CDR3 DNA: TGCGCCAGCAGCCTTCAGGGGAGGGAGACCCAGTACTTC.

This clonotype was observed many times. The chain employs TRBV5-1 and TRBJ2-1; D is unclear. The CDR3 totals 13 residues. V lost 9 bases to trimming and J lost 8 bases, with 18 bases between them. Germline V CDR1 and CDR2: SGHRS, YFSETQ. The CDR3 bases are TGCGCCACCGGACGTGGCCAGGCGTATGAGCAGTTCTTC. Encoded protein: CATGRGQAYEQFF.

This clonotype came up a few times. The chain employs TRBV18 and TRBJ2-1, with D possibly matching TRBD2 (6 bases). The CDR3 is 19 amino acids. CDR1 is KGHSH, CDR2 LQKENI, per germline. The germline V and J ends were trimmed by 2 bases and 0 bases, with 20 bases remaining between them. The CDR3 DNA reads TGTGCCAGCTCACCAAGTGGGGGTCTCGGAGCGGGCTCCTACAATGAGCAGTTCTTC. This gives the protein CASSPSGGLGAGSYNEQFF.

This clonotype was seen many times. This sequence joins TRBV29-1 and TRBJ1-2; maybe TRBD1 (5 bases). The CDR3 spans 12 residues. Germline-derived CDR1 and CDR2 are SQVTM and ANQGSEA. Trimming took off 3 bases at V and 8 bases at J, with 13 bases between the two ends. CDR3 in DNA: TGCAGCGTTGACCGGCAGGGCCTGGGCTACACCTTC. Protein sequence: CSVDRQGLGYTF. Variable domain in full (rest from reference TRBV29-1 and TRBJ1-2): SAVISQKPSRDICQRGTSLTIQCQVDSQVTMMFWYRQQPGQSLTLIATANQGSEATYESGFVIDKFPISRPNLTFSTLTVSNMSPEDSSIYLCSVDRQGLGYTFGSGTRLTVV.

This clonotype was found many times. The chain carries TRBV10-3 and TRBJ2-5; 9 bases fit TRBD2. After removal of 11 bases from V and 3 bases from J, the junction contained 7 bases not matched to a gene. The length of the CDR3 is 13 residues. The germline V gene encodes CDR1 ENHRY and CDR2 SYGVKD. The CDR3: CAVRRLAEETQYF. The CDR3 nucleotides read TGTGCCGTACGTCGACTAGCGGAAGAGACCCAGTACTTC.

Comments on this clonotype: A read error may explain this, as a much larger clone is one base away. This sequence joins TRBV7-9 and TRBJ1-2; no clear D. This CDR3 spans 11 amino acids. V was trimmed by 2 bases and J by 12 bases, leaving 10 bases between them. In germline, CDR1 is SEHNR, CDR2 FQNEAQ (reference sequence). The CDR3 bases are TGTGCCAGCAGCTTACAATTGGGCGACACCTTC. It yields the protein CASSLQLGDTF.

Concerning this clonotype: This clone may be a read error of a much larger clone one base away. The chain uses TRBV4-1 and TRBJ2-3; no clear D gene. CDR3 size: 15 residues. Trimming stripped 7 bases from V and 2 bases from J, with 16 bases between. Per the germline V gene, CDR1 is MGHRA and CDR2 is YSYEKL. The CDR3 sequence is CASTPYHWATDTQYF. In nucleotides, the CDR3 is TGCGCCAGCACCCCATACCACTGGGCCACAGATACGCAGTATTTT.

This clonotype was observed many times. CDR3 in amino acids: CASSEVRGPLNEQFF. The CDR3 DNA sequence: TGTGCCAGCAGTGAAGTCCGCGGCCCGCTCAATGAGCAGTTCTTC. The chain uses TRBV2 and TRBJ2-1; the D is unclear. Germline V gives CDR1 SNHLY, CDR2 FYNNEI. The CDR3 is 15 residues long. The V gene lost 1 base and the J gene lost 6 bases, with 13 bases spanning the gap.

This clonotype was seen ten or more times. The chain combines TRBV10-3 with TRBJ1-2; 8 positions agree with TRBD1. Per the germline V gene, CDR1 is ENHRY and CDR2 is SYGVKD. This CDR3 contains 16 residues. Germline trimming cut 2 bases from V and 2 bases from J; bases unmatched to any gene: 7. The DNA of the CDR3 is TGTGCCATCAGTGAGGCGGCAGGGGGCTTCAACTATGGCTACACCTTC. It specifies CAISEAAGGFNYGYTF.

This clonotype was seen at least ten times. V usage is TRBV7-9 and J usage is TRBJ2-7; D is unresolved. From germline, CDR1 is SEHNR and CDR2 FQNEAQ (reference sequence). The V end was cut by 5 bases, the J end by 2 bases, with 4 bases between. The CDR3 spans 11 residues. CDR3 residues: CASSPAYEQYF. The CDR3 DNA is TGTGCCAGCAGCCCCGCCTACGAGCAGTACTTC.

In its sample, this clonotype was seen many times. V and J are TRBV6-1 and TRBJ2-1; D is perhaps TRBD2 (5 bases). This CDR3 region has 15 residues. The germline V and J ends were trimmed by 4 bases and 0 bases, with 10 bases remaining between them. Germline CDR1 is MNHNS and CDR2 is SASEGT. Here the CDR3 DNA reads TGTGCCAGCAGTGGTCCGGGAAACTCCTACAATGAGCAGTTCTTC. Its translation is CASSGPGNSYNEQFF.

This clonotype was observed many times. The chain combines TRBV9 with TRBJ2-3; 7 nucleotides align to TRBD2. CDR1 and CDR2 (germline): SGDLS, YYNGEE. This CDR3 region has 14 residues. The V and J ends lost 5 bases and 2 bases, in that order; junction bases with no gene match: 5. The CDR3 DNA reads as TGTGCCAGCAGTTACGGGAGGAACACAGATACGCAGTATTTT. It specifies CASSYGRNTDTQYF.